Listed below are T cell receptor beta chains from one sample, sequenced in a study of T cell responses to AZD1222 COVID-19 vaccine. The protocol was immunoSEQ multiplex PCR, while the TCRdb copy is restricted to in-frame clones and leaves out a portion. The sample has about 140,000 clones, and its top ten clones hold about 2.2%. The specimen sequenced was peripheral blood. The receptors here all came from an adult in good health. CDR3s include the opening cysteine and the closing phenylalanine or tryptophan. D genes are given only for firm matches.

J,V,D,CDR3,DNA
TRBJ1-2,TRBV14,.,CASSRRTGLFGIGYGYTF,TGTGCCAGCAGCCGAAGAACAGGGCTTTTCGGGATAGGCTATGGCTACACCTTC
TRBJ2-1,TRBV7-2,.,CASSLGGVQGEQFF,TGTGCCAGCAGCTTAGGGGGGGTGCAAGGTGAGCAGTTCTTC
TRBJ1-1,TRBV7-9,.,CASSSGQGETEAFF,TGTGCCAGCAGCTCGGGACAAGGGGAGACTGAAGCTTTCTTT
TRBJ1-4,TRBV28,.,CASSPGTRANEKLFF,TGTGCCAGTAGCCCCGGGACACGGGCTAATGAAAAACTGTTTTTT
TRBJ1-1,TRBV12-3/TRBV12-4,.,CASSFRQGNEAFF,TGTGCCAGCAGTTTCCGGCAGGGGAATGAAGCTTTCTTT
TRBJ2-1,TRBV10-1,.,CASSPLGGSSYNEQFF,TGCGCCAGCAGTCCCCTTGGGGGGAGCTCCTACAATGAGCAGTTCTTC
TRBJ1-2,TRBV5-6,.,CASSSTVNRGYTF,TGTGCCAGCAGCTCGACGGTCAACAGGGGCTACACCTTC
TRBJ2-2,TRBV27,.,CASSIRDTGELFF,TGTGCCAGCAGTATACGGGACACCGGGGAGCTGTTTTTT
TRBJ1-2,TRBV6-1,.,CASSEAVGGYGYTF,TGTGCCAGCAGTGAAGCGGTGGGCGGATATGGCTACACCTTC
TRBJ1-4,TRBV3-1/TRBV3-2,.,CASSQGDARSRNEKLFF,TGTGCCAGCAGCCAAGGGGATGCACGATCTAGAAATGAAAAACTGTTTTTT
TRBJ1-2,TRBV25-1,.,CASSEKRESGYTF,TGTGCCAGCAGTGAGAAGAGGGAATCGGGCTACACCTTC
TRBJ2-2,TRBV19,.,CASSPQTGTGELFF,TGTGCCAGTAGTCCCCAGACAGGCACCGGGGAGCTGTTTTTT
TRBJ2-2,TRBV5-5,.,CASSFRPGTSAGELFF,TGTGCCAGCAGCTTCCGTCCCGGGACATCTGCCGGGGAGCTGTTTTTT
TRBJ1-4,TRBV7-7,.,CASSLGPGGEKLFF,TGTGCCAGCAGCTTAGGTCCGGGGGGTGAAAAACTGTTTTTT
TRBJ1-2,TRBV29-1,.,CSVAGADGYTF,TGCAGCGTTGCGGGGGCCGATGGCTACACCTTC
TRBJ2-2,TRBV5-8,TRBD2,CASSRDYSAGELFF,TGTGCCAGCAGTCGGGACTACTCCGCCGGGGAGCTGTTTTTT
TRBJ1-1,TRBV5-5,.,CASSFVPHTEAFF,TGTGCCAGCAGCTTTGTTCCTCACACTGAAGCTTTCTTT
TRBJ2-2,TRBV9,.,CASSVGLIGELFF,TGTGCCAGCAGCGTAGGCCTTATCGGGGAGCTGTTTTTT
TRBJ1-2,TRBV6-2/TRBV6-3,.,CASSPGVLGYTF,TGTGCCAGCAGTCCAGGGGTGCTGGGCTACACCTTC
TRBJ1-1,TRBV7-2,.,CASSLEPGAEAFF,TGTGCCAGCAGCTTAGAACCGGGTGCTGAAGCTTTCTTT
TRBJ2-2,TRBV4-1,.,CASSQGVGLNNTGELFF,TGCGCCAGCAGCCAAGGCGTGGGGTTAAATAACACCGGGGAGCTGTTTTTT
TRBJ1-6,TRBV4-2,TRBD1,CASSQDQGGINSPLHF,TGTGCCAGCAGCCAGGACCAGGGGGGGATTAATTCACCCCTCCACTTT
TRBJ1-3,TRBV19,.,CASIPGVGYSSGNTIYF,TGTGCCAGTATCCCCGGAGTCGGGTACTCGTCTGGAAACACCATATATTTT
TRBJ2-7,TRBV12-3/TRBV12-4,.,CASSLLGGYEQYF,TGTGCCAGCAGTTTGTTAGGGGGGTACGAGCAGTACTTC
TRBJ1-5,TRBV7-8,.,CASSSQPLGGDSNQPQHF,TGTGCCAGCAGCTCGCAGCCCTTGGGGGGTGATAGCAATCAGCCCCAGCATTTT
TRBJ1-2,TRBV5-6,TRBD1,CASSLPGQGSYGYTF,TGTGCCAGCAGCCTCCCGGGACAGGGAAGCTATGGCTACACCTTC
TRBJ1-1,TRBV28,.,CASSPGPMDTEAFF,TGTGCCAGCAGCCCGGGACCGATGGACACTGAAGCTTTCTTT
TRBJ2-7,TRBV3-1/TRBV3-2,TRBD2,CASSQGPGTSGGYEQYF,TGTGCCAGCAGCCAAGGCCCCGGGACTAGCGGAGGCTACGAGCAGTACTTC
TRBJ1-3,TRBV11-2,.,CASSRTGAPSGNTIYF,TGTGCCAGCAGCCGCACCGGGGCCCCCTCTGGAAACACCATATATTTT
TRBJ1-5,TRBV19,TRBD1,CASITRTGINQPQHF,TGTGCCAGTATCACCCGGACAGGGATTAATCAGCCCCAGCATTTT
TRBJ1-1,TRBV5-1,.,CASSLVSDTEAFF,TGCGCCAGCAGCTTGGTTAGTGACACTGAAGCTTTCTTT
TRBJ1-2,TRBV4-2,.,CASSQYLPGTGGTNYGYTF,TGTGCCAGCAGCCAATATCTCCCCGGGACGGGGGGTACTAACTATGGCTACACCTTC
TRBJ2-7,TRBV6-5,TRBD1,CDSSYDRVSYEQYF,TGTGACAGCAGCTATGACAGGGTCTCCTACGAGCAGTACTTC
TRBJ1-2,TRBV5-4,.,CASSLAGGDRRGYTF,TGTGCCAGCAGCTTGGCCGGGGGGGATCGGCGTGGCTACACCTTC
TRBJ2-3,TRBV30,.,CAWGRQYSSTDTQYF,TGTGCCTGGGGCAGGCAGTACTCTAGCACAGATACGCAGTATTTT
TRBJ2-7,TRBV19,TRBD2,CASSMDPGLRLYEQYF,TGTGCCAGTAGTATGGACCCGGGACTAAGACTCTACGAGCAGTACTTC
TRBJ2-5,TRBV19,.,CASSLRSGETQYF,TGTGCCAGTAGTCTAAGATCAGGGGAGACCCAGTACTTC
TRBJ1-1,TRBV19,.,CASIRGATGGAFF,TGTGCCAGTATAAGAGGGGCCACGGGAGGAGCTTTCTTT
TRBJ1-1,TRBV7-6,TRBD1,CASSSQPGYRGRSRVYKEAFF,TGTGCCAGCAGCTCACAACCGGGATACAGGGGGCGGTCCAGGGTTTATAAAGAAGCTTTCTTT
TRBJ1-2,TRBV5-1,.,CASSLADGRNGYTF,TGCGCCAGCAGCTTGGCCGATGGGAGGAATGGCTACACCTTC
TRBJ1-5,TRBV7-9,.,CASTDSGQPQHF,TGTGCCAGCACCGACTCAGGACAGCCCCAGCATTTT
TRBJ1-1,TRBV4-1,.,CASRTGVATEAFF,TGCGCCAGCAGGACAGGTGTGGCGACTGAAGCTTTCTTT
TRBJ2-7,TRBV7-9,TRBD1,CASSLSDRGYEQYF,TGTGCCAGCAGCTTAAGCGACAGGGGTTACGAGCAGTACTTC